These 4 T cell receptor beta chains were all obtained from the same sample, sequenced in a study of blood T cell repertoires in COVID-19 (dated by TCRdb to between 2020 and 2021). Libraries were built with the immunoSEQ multiplex PCR assay. Held by TCRdb, this immuneACCESS table contains in-frame sequences only and omits some clones. Under half of the omission traces to an unresolved V gene where checked; the cause of the rest is unknown. In this sample the table shows 200,000 or so clones, around 85% of which occur a single time. About 0.95% of the sample comes from the top ten. Sequencing was carried out using peripheral blood. These receptor sequences come from a man aged 55-75 years with COVID-19, enrolled during active disease.

This sequence joins TRBV27 and TRBJ1-2; 9 nucleotides match TRBD1. The CDR3 has 14 amino acids. Per the germline V gene, CDR1 is MNHEY and CDR2 is SMNVEV (reference sequence). V trimming: 6 bases; J trimming: 3 bases; junction bases outside the gene matches: 5. CDR3 coding DNA: TGTGCCAGCAGCCGGGACAGGGTGGACTATGGCTACACCTTC. Translating gives CASSRDRVDYGYTF.

The chain couples TRBV21-1 to TRBJ1-2; TRBD1 is the table's D call, not checked against the DNA. TRBV21-1 is flagged as a pseudogene. The CDR3 consists of 14 residues. The CDR3 bases are TGTGCCAGCAGCAATACGACAGGGGCCTCTGGCTACACCTTC. Translating gives CASSNTTGASGYTF.

This chain links TRBV19 with TRBJ2-3; TRBD1 aligns across 12 bases. Germline loops: CDR1 LNHDA, CDR2 SQIVND (reference sequence). Trimming cost V 8 bases and J 5 bases; bases outside gene matches: 5. The CDR3 length is 14 residues. CDR3 region: CASRDRGRQDTQYF. In DNA, the CDR3 is TGTGCCAGTCGGGACAGGGGGCGTCAAGATACGCAGTATTTT. The variable domain in full, completed from reference TRBV19 and TRBJ2-3, reads DGGITQSPKYLFRKEGQNVTLSCEQNLNHDAMYWYRQDPGQGLRLIYYSQIVNDFQKGDIAEGYSVSREKKESFPLTVTSAQKNPTAFYLCASRDRGRQDTQYFGPGTRLTVL.

This chain joins TRBV4-2 and TRBJ1-5; the D is unclear. The CDR3 spans 16 residues. Germline loops: CDR1 LGHNA, CDR2 YNFKEQ. The ends were cut back, 1 base at V and 3 bases at J, with 13 bases in the middle. CDR3 sequence reads: CASSQGARGYNQPQHF. The CDR3 coding sequence is TGTGCCAGCAGCCAAGGAGCACGCGGGTACAATCAGCCCCAGCATTTT.